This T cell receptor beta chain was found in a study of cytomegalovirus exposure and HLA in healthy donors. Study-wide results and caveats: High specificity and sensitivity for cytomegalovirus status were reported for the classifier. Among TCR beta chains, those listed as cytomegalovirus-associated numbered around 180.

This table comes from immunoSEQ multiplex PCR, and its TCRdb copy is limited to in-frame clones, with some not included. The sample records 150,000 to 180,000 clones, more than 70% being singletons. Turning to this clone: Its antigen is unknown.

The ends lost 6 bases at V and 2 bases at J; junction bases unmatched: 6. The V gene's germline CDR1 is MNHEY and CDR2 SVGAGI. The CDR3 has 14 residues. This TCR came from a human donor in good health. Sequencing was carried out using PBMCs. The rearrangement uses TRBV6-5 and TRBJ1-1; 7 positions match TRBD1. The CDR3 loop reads CASSRQGLNTEAFF. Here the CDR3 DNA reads TGTGCCAGCAGCCGACAGGGCTTAAACACTGAAGCTTTCTTT.